This TCR beta chain was observed in a study of blood T cell repertoires in COVID-19. Overall study: Acute and convalescent COVID-19 specimens originated in the United States, Italy and Spain. From T cells, B-cell-depleted T cells, or PBMCs came the material, which was cDNA or gDNA.

V was clipped by 0 bases and J by 1 base, with 7 bases between them. This CDR3 is 16 amino acids long. Germline CDR1 is SGHAT and CDR2 is FQNNGV. In the source study's methods: Reference gene primer amplification gave estimated nucleated cell counts. Produced via immunoSEQ multiplex PCR; TCRdb's table is partial and in-frame only. The D gene and trimming were derived from the DNA, and the V and J assignments and clone size from that table. The sample includes 110,000 to 150,000 clones, approximately 86% of them seen just once. The gene calls are TRBV11-2 and TRBJ1-6; no clear D. The sequenced sample consisted of peripheral blood. The receptor was isolated from a human donor in a cohort sampled during active COVID-19. This CDR3 reads CASSLDPRSYNSPLHF. The CDR3 coding sequence is TGTGCCAGCAGCTTAGACCCGAGGTCCTATAATTCACCCCTCCACTTT.